One sample yielded the 14 T cell receptor beta chains listed below, sequenced in a study of identical twins. A single record per CDR3 protein comes from TCRdb applying MiXCR to the 5' RACE reads. The data hold hundreds of thousands of distinct CDR3 sequences, with around 5.7% observed a single time. The source material was naive T cells sorted from blood. Source of these receptors: a man aged 18 to 29 in good health.

The chain has TRBV5-6 and TRBJ2-7; 8 bases agree with TRBD1. Germline trimming cut 4 bases from V and 0 bases from J; bases unmatched to any gene: 12. There are 17 residues in the CDR3. Germline-derived CDR1 and CDR2 are SGHDT and YYEEEE. The DNA of the CDR3 is TGTGCCAGCAGCCTTGGGAGGTTCGGACAGGGCTCCTACGAGCAGTACTTC. It encodes CASSLGRFGQGSYEQYF.

This clonotype was seen a handful of times. This sequence joins TRBV12-3 or TRBV12-4 and TRBJ2-3, with D unresolved. CDR3 length equals 14 residues. V lost 3 bases, J lost 3 bases, and 10 bases lay in between. CDR3 residues: CASSFFWLTDTQYF. The CDR3 nucleotides are TGTGCCAGCAGTTTTTTTTGGTTGACAGATACGCAGTATTTT.

This clonotype was found many times. This chain joins TRBV5-1 and TRBJ2-6, with 9 bases fitting TRBD1. The CDR3 is 18 amino acids. V was pared by 0 bases and J by 0 bases, with 4 bases of the junction left unmatched. In germline, CDR1 is SGHRS, CDR2 YFSETQ. CDR3 bases: TGCGCCAGCAGCTTGGCGGGACAGGGCGTCTCTGGGGCCAACGTCCTGACTTTC. It encodes CASSLAGQGVSGANVLTF.

Ten or more counts support this clonotype. V is TRBV5-1 and J is TRBJ1-1; D is undetermined. Germline values: CDR1 SGHRS, CDR2 YFSETQ. The CDR3 is 12 amino acids. Trimming removed 4 bases at V and 6 bases at J, with 10 bases between. CDR3 sequence (DNA): TGCGCCAGCAGCCAGCGGGGATCTGAAGCTTTCTTT. This translates into CASSQRGSEAFF.

This clonotype was detected many times. The genes are TRBV5-1 and TRBJ2-7; D is unclear. In germline, CDR1 is SGHRS, CDR2 YFSETQ. The CDR3 has 19 residues. Trimming took off 0 bases at V and 0 bases at J, with 22 bases between the two ends. The CDR3 reads CASSLESTPNRLSSYEQYV. DNA of the CDR3: TGCGCCAGCAGCTTGGAGTCGACTCCAAACAGACTTAGCTCCTACGAGCAGTACGTC.

This clonotype came up many times. The chain is built from TRBV7-9 and TRBJ2-1; TRBD2 aligns across 8 bases. J was trimmed by 6 bases and V by 5 bases; bases with no gene match: 9. The CDR3 totals 15 residues. Per germline, CDR1 SEHNR and CDR2 FQNEAQ (reference sequence). CDR3 loop: CASSEWTTSANEQFF. CDR3 DNA sequence: TGTGCCAGCAGCGAATGGACGACTAGCGCCAATGAGCAGTTCTTC.

The V gene is TRBV7-2, the J gene TRBJ2-6; possibly TRBD1 for D (7 bases). The CDR3 covers 17 residues. V shed 7 bases and J shed 0 bases, with 16 bases lying between them. In germline, CDR1 is SGHTA, CDR2 FQGNSA. The CDR3 DNA reads as TGTGCCAGCATACTGCGGGGACAGCTCTCTGGGGCCAACGTCCTGACTTTC. It encodes CASILRGQLSGANVLTF.

This clonotype was found a few times. The J gene is TRBJ2-5, the V gene TRBV6-1; D may match TRBD1 or TRBD2 (6 bases each). The length of the CDR3 is 16 residues. Germline CDR1 and CDR2: MNHNS and SASEGT. Trimming stripped 7 bases from V and 2 bases from J, with 20 bases between. DNA of the CDR3: TGTGCCAGCAATCCCTCCCCGGGGGCGTCTCAAGAGACCCAGTACTTC. Its translation is CASNPSPGASQETQYF.

This clonotype came up many times. The chain links TRBV6-5 to TRBJ2-1; weak D call: TRBD1 (6 bases). The CDR3 is 16 residues long. The germline gives CDR1 MNHEY, CDR2 SVGAGI. Trimming took off 0 bases at V and 7 bases at J, with 16 bases between the two ends. CDR3 in amino acids: CASSYSPLQGSNEQFF. CDR3 sequence (DNA): TGTGCCAGCAGTTACTCTCCACTACAGGGTTCGAATGAGCAGTTCTTC.

This clonotype was observed many times. The chain has TRBV6-2 or TRBV6-3 and TRBJ2-2, with D possibly being TRBD1 (5 bases). CDR3 length: 14 residues. Deletions cut 5 bases from V and 9 bases from J, with 16 bases between. Germline CDR1 MNHEY, CDR2 SVGEGT. The CDR3 is CASSPSTDHRELFF. The CDR3 DNA follows: TGTGCCAGCAGTCCCTCGACAGACCATAGGGAGCTGTTTTTT.

The chain recombines TRBV24-1 with TRBJ2-1, with TRBD2 matching over 14 bases. The ends lost 4 bases at V and 8 bases at J; junction bases unmatched: 9. Germline values: CDR1 KGHDR, CDR2 SFDVKD. The CDR3 is 17 amino acids. This CDR3 reads CATSEPGTSGSGYEQFF. The CDR3 DNA sequence: TGTGCCACCAGTGAACCCGGGACTAGCGGGAGTGGGTATGAGCAGTTCTTC.

CDR3 sequence (DNA): TGTGCCAGCAGCCAACCCGGGACAGGGGGGTCAGGGAATGAGCAGTTCTTC. Its protein is CASSQPGTGGSGNEQFF. This chain links TRBV4-2 with TRBJ2-1, with 11 nucleotides matching TRBD1. This CDR3 comprises 17 residues. With V trimmed by 2 bases and J by 7 bases, 10 bases remained unmatched. The germline gives CDR1 LGHNA, CDR2 YNFKEQ.

There are many counts of this clonotype. V gene TRBV9 combines with J gene TRBJ1-1; D possibly corresponds to TRBD1 (5 bases). Germline CDR1 reads SGDLS; CDR2 reads YYNGEE. V was trimmed by 6 bases and J by 2 bases, leaving 20 bases between them. This CDR3 comprises 16 residues. Here the CDR3 DNA reads TGTGCCAGCACCATAGATGGGGGGGGAACTAACACTGAAGCTTTCTTT. This encodes CASTIDGGGTNTEAFF.

This clonotype came up many times. This chain uses TRBV4-2 with TRBJ2-3, with D uncertain. CDR3 length equals 14 residues. Between the trimmed V and J ends, which lost 4 bases and 7 bases, there was a span of 15 bases. CDR1 and CDR2 from the germline V gene are LGHNA and YNFKEQ. CDR3 loop: CASSPSEVSNTQYF. In nucleotides, the CDR3 is TGTGCCAGCAGCCCCTCTGAGGTGTCGAATACGCAGTATTTT.